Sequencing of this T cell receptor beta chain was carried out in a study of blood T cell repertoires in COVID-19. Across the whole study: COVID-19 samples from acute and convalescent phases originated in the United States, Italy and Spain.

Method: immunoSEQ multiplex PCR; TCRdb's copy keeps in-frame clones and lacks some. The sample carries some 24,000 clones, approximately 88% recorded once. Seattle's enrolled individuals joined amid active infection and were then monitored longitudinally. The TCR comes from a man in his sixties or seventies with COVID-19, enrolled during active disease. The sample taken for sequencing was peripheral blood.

For the CDR3, the DNA is TGTGCCAGCAGCCAGGACACCGGGACTAGCGCCCACGAGCAGTACTTC. Amino acid sequence: CASSQDTGTSAHEQYF. The chain combines TRBV3-1 (or the pseudogene TRBV3-2) with TRBJ2-7, with 10 bases aligning to TRBD2. Germline values: CDR1 LGHDT, CDR2 YNNKEL (reference sequence). CDR3 length: 16 amino acids. J was trimmed by 5 bases and V by 3 bases; bases with no gene match: 10.